These 11 T cell receptor beta chains were sequenced from one sample in a study of control samples from healthy donors and cancer patients. Method: immunoSEQ multiplex PCR; TCRdb's copy keeps in-frame clones and lacks some. Here the sample table reports around 190,000 clones. Sample: blood. The receptors derive from a woman aged 30 to 39 in good health.

The chain combines TRBV21-1 with TRBJ1-1; the listed D gene, TRBD1, was not tested against the DNA. TRBV21-1 is an annotated pseudogene. This CDR3 has 16 residues. In DNA, the CDR3 is TGTGCCAGCAGCAAAGAAACGACATCGACGAACACTGAAGCTTTCTTT. Translation gives CASSKETTSTNTEAFF.

The rearrangement joins TRBV28 to TRBJ1-1; 8 bases are shared with TRBD1. Germline V gene data show CDR1 as MDHEN and CDR2 as SYDVKM. The CDR3 length is 15 residues. With V trimmed by 5 bases and J by 7 bases, 12 bases remained unmatched. The CDR3 reads CASSGDRSAGREAFF. CDR3 coding DNA: TGTGCCAGCAGTGGGGACAGGTCGGCCGGACGTGAAGCTTTCTTT.

This chain joins TRBV2 and TRBJ1-2; weak D call: TRBD1 (5 bases). CDR1 and CDR2 (germline): SNHLY, FYNNEI. Between the trimmed V and J ends, which lost 6 bases and 5 bases, there was a span of 10 bases. The CDR3 has 12 residues. CDR3 in amino acids: CASRGGWYGYTF. In nucleotides, the CDR3 is TGTGCCAGCAGGGGGGGTTGGTATGGCTACACCTTC.

The V and J genes are TRBV29-1 and TRBJ1-1; the match to TRBD1 covers 7 bases. V lost 6 bases and J lost 7; bases outside the gene matches: 5. Per germline, CDR1 SQVTM and CDR2 ANQGSEA. There are 11 residues in the CDR3. This chain's CDR3 is CSVGTVIEAFF. As DNA, the CDR3 is TGCAGCGTCGGGACAGTTATTGAAGCTTTCTTT.

This chain links TRBV6-5 with TRBJ1-1; D gene ambiguous. V dropped 2 bases and J dropped 0 bases, with 7 bases sitting between them. CDR1 MNHEY and CDR2 SVGAGI come from the germline V gene. The CDR3 contains 14 residues. The CDR3 coding sequence is TGTGCCAGCAGTTACACCGACGTGAACACTGAAGCTTTCTTT. Translation gives CASSYTDVNTEAFF.

This chain uses TRBV5-1 with TRBJ2-3; 7 nucleotides match TRBD1. In germline, CDR1 is SGHRS, CDR2 YFSETQ. V lost 3 bases, J lost 3 bases, and 4 bases stayed unmatched. The CDR3 runs 14 residues. The CDR3 region is CASSSGTETDTQYF. CDR3 DNA sequence: TGCGCCAGCAGCTCCGGGACAGAGACAGATACGCAGTATTTT.

The chain couples TRBV5-1 to TRBJ2-1; weak D call: TRBD2 (6 bases). V shed 4 bases and J shed 0 bases, with 14 bases lying between them. Germline V CDR1 and CDR2: SGHRS, YFSETQ. CDR3 size: 16 residues. CDR3 sequence: CASSGLGGSSYNEQFF. CDR3 coding DNA: TGCGCCAGCAGCGGGTTGGGGGGTAGCTCCTACAATGAGCAGTTCTTC.

The chain combines TRBV7-9 with TRBJ2-1; 9 nucleotides match TRBD1. The V gene end was trimmed by 5 bases and the J gene end by 0 bases; junction bases not matched to a gene: 8. Germline V gene lookup returns CDR1 SEHNR and CDR2 FQNEAQ (reference sequence). The CDR3 loop spans 17 amino acids. CDR3 coding DNA: TGTGCCAGCAGCCCGAGGGCGACAGGGGGCTCCTACAATGAGCAGTTCTTC. It translates to CASSPRATGGSYNEQFF.

The gene calls are TRBV11-1 and TRBJ1-2, with D hard to call. Germline V gene sequence: CDR1 SGHAT, CDR2 FQDESV (reference sequence). There are 13 residues in the CDR3. V was pared by 4 bases and J by 0 bases, with 6 bases between. CDR3 DNA sequence: TGTGCCAGCAGCTCGGATGCTAACTATGGCTACACCTTC. Translated: CASSSDANYGYTF.

The V gene is TRBV7-2, the J gene TRBJ1-1; tentatively, D is TRBD1 (6 bases). The germline V and J ends were trimmed by 1 base and 4 bases, with 13 bases remaining between them. Germline CDR1 and CDR2: SGHTA and FQGNSA. The CDR3 length is 15 residues. DNA of the CDR3: TGTGCCAGCAGCTTAGTAGGTGTCAGGGGCACTGAAGCTTTCTTT. This sequence encodes CASSLVGVRGTEAFF.

This chain uses TRBV27 with TRBJ1-1, with D uncertain. Germline V gives CDR1 MNHEY, CDR2 SMNVEV (reference sequence). The CDR3 runs 14 residues. V gave up 4 bases and J gave up 6 bases, with 15 bases separating them. This chain's CDR3 is CASSSGRRTAEAFF. CDR3 nucleotide sequence: TGTGCCAGCAGTTCCGGCAGGAGGACCGCTGAAGCTTTCTTT.